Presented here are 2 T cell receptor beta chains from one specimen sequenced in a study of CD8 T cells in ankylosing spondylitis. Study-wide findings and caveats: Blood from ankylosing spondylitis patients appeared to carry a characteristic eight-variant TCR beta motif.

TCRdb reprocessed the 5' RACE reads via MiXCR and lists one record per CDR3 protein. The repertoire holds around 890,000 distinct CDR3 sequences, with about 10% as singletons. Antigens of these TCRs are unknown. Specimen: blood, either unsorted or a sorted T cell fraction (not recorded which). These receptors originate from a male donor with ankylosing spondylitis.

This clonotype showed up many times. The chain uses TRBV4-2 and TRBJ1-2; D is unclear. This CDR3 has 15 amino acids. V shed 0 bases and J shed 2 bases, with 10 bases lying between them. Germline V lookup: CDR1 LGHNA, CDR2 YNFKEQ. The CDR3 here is CASSQEANRNYGYTF. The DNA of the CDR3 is TGTGCCAGCAGCCAAGAAGCTAACAGAAACTATGGCTACACCTTC.

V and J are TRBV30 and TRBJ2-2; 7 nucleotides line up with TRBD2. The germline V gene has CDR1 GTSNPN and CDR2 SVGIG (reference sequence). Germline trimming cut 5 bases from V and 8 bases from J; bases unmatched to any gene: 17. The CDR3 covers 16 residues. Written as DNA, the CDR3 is TGTGCCTGGCCGTCTGGGAGCGGGGCCGGTAATGGGGAGCTGTTTTTT. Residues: CAWPSGSGAGNGELFF.